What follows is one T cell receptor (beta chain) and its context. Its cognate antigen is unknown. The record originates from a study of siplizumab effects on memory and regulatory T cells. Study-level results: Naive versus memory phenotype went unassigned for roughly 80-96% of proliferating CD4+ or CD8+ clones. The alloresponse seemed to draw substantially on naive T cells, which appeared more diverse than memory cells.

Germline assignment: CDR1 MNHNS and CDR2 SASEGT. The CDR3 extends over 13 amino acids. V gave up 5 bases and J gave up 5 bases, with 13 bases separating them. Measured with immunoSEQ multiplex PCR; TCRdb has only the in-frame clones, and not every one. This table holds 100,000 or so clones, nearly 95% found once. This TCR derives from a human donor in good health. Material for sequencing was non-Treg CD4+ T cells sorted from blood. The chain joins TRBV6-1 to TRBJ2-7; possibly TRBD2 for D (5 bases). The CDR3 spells CASSMNWGDEQYF. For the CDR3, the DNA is TGTGCCAGCAGTATGAATTGGGGAGACGAGCAGTACTTC.